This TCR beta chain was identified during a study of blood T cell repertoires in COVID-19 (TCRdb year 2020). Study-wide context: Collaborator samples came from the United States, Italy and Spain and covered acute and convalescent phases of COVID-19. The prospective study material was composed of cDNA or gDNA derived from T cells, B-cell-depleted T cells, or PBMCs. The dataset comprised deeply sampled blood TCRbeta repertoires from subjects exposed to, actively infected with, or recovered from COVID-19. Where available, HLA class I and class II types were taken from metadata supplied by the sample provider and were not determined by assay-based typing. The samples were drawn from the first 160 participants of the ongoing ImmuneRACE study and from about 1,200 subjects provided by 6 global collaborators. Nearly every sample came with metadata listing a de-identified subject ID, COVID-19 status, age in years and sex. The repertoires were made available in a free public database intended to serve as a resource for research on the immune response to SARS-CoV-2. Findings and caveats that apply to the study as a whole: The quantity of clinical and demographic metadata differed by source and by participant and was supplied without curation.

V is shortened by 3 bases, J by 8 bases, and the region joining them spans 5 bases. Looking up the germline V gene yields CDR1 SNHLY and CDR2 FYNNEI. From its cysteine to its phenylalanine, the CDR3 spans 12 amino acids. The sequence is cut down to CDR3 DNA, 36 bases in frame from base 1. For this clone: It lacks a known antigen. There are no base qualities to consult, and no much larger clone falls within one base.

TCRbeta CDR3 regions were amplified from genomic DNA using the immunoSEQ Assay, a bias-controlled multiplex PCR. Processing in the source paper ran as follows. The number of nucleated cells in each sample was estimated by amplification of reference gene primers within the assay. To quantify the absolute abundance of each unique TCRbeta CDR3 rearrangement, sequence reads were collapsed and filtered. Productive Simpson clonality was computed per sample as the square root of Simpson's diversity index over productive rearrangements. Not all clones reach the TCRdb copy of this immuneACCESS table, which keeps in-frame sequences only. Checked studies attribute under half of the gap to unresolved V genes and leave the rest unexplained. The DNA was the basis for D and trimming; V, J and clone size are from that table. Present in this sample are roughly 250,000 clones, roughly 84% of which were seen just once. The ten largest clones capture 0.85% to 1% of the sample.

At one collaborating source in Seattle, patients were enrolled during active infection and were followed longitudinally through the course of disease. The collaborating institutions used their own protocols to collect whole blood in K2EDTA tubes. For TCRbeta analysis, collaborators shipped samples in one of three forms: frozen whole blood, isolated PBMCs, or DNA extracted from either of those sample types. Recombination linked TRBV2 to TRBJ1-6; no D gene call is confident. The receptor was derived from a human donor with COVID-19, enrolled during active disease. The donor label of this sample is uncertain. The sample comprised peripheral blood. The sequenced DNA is TGTGCCAGCAGTGAGGACTATTCACCCCTCCACTTT. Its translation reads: CASSEDYSPLHF.